This T cell receptor beta chain was identified during a study of T cells in women clearing cervical HPV infection. Findings and limits, study-wide: Unknown T-cell numbers per sample may underlie the richness differences.

A remark on this clone: Its target is not known.

All donors had a single incident cervical HPV16 infection, not prevalent. immunoSEQ multiplex PCR used an average of approximately 1,300 ng genomic DNA. The method was immunoSEQ multiplex PCR; TCRdb's version includes in-frame clones alone and lacks a portion of them. This sample's table has roughly 30,000 clones. The source of this sequence is a woman between 18 and 75 years old with a cervical HPV16 infection that either progressed to CIN3+ or cleared (not recorded which). Sequencing input: blood buffy coat.

This chain's CDR3 is CASSLQGTDTQYF. The CDR3 DNA, read in part, is TGTGCCAGCAGCTTGCAGGGGACAGATACG. The chain links TRBV5-4 to TRBJ2-3; possibly TRBD1 for D (6 bases). The DNA ends 3 residues before the CDR3 does, and the rest of the CDR3 is filled in from the germline J gene. The CDR3 has 13 amino acids. Germline values: CDR1 SGHNT, CDR2 YYREEE (reference sequence). The ends were cut back, 1 base at V and 3 bases at J, with 6 bases in the middle.